This T cell receptor (beta chain) stems from a study of CD8+ T cells in alopecia areata (dated by TCRdb to 2017 to 2018). As for the study more broadly: Treated patients were enrolled in an open-label pilot trial of oral tofacitinib at 5 to 10 mg twice daily for moderate-to-severe alopecia areata. On the human side, TCRbeta sequencing was run on scalp tissue and on sorted CD4+ and CD8+ peripheral blood T cells from healthy controls and from alopecia areata patients with either patchy or totalis/universalis disease. High-throughput TCRbeta sequencing was used to examine T cell clonal expansion in alopecia areata in both the C3H/HeJ mouse model and human patients. Patients received tofacitinib for 6 to 18 months and were then followed off drug for 6 months to check for delayed response and recurrence. The RNA source kit depended on sample type: the PAXgene miRNA kit for fixed scalp, the miRNeasy kit for PBMCs, and the RNeasy kit for mouse skin. Scalp clonality was compared across normal scalp (n=4), patchy alopecia areata scalp (n=8), and alopecia totalis/universalis scalp (n=8). Tofacitinib-treated patients had biopsies at baseline and at 4 and 24 weeks of treatment, with a later scalp biopsy in several patients. Amplification of TCRbeta CDR3 regions was done by immunoSEQ multiplex PCR using 35 Vbeta forward primers and 13 Jbeta reverse primers.

The sample's time point, from its label and the paper: baseline before oral tofacitinib. Lesional scalp punch biopsies and peripheral blood were obtained from alopecia areata patients. After PBMCs were isolated by density centrifugation and stained for CD3, CD4 and CD8, a FACSAria was used to sort CD4+ and CD8+ T cells. Study-wide findings and limitations: Lesional scalp, especially in alopecia totalis/universalis, showed higher clonality and more expanded CD8+ clones than normal scalp, suggesting antigenic drive. Shared TCR sequences between patients were less evident than in mice, which may be partly attributable to HLA diversity in the patient population. Scalp TCR repertoire analysis is complicated because resident alphabeta T cells in normal human skin are also sequenced, whereas mouse skin is dominated by gammadelta T cells.

Library prep was done by the immunoSEQ multiplex PCR assay. RNA was extracted from all samples and reverse transcribed into cDNA as template for TCR sequencing. SuperScript III was used for first-strand cDNA synthesis, primed with a 2:1 mix of oligo-dT and random hexamers. A synthetic immune receptor repertoire was used to gauge amplification bias, and whatever bias remained was removed computationally. As for how the authors treated the data: Raw reads were preprocessed for error removal, and CDR3 was defined according to IMGT conventions as running from the conserved cysteine to phenylalanine. Clonality was computed as 1 minus the Shannon entropy, with the entropy normalized by log2 of the number of productive unique TCRs. CD4 or CD8 identity of scalp clones was inferred by cross-referencing scalp TCRbeta sequences with sorted blood CD4 and CD8 repertoires. TCRdb's version of the immuneACCESS table is confined to in-frame rearrangements and falls short of the full clone set. An unresolved V gene accounts for under half of the shortfall where checked; the remainder is of unknown origin. V and J calls and clone size are copied from that table; D and trimming were computed from the DNA. The sample records roughly 150,000 clones, about three fifths of which are singletons. The leading ten clones occupy about 6% of the sample.

Turning to this clone: The clone's antigen remains unknown. No qualities accompany the bases; no much larger clone lies one base away.

V trim: 8 bases; J trim: 6 bases; unmatched bases: 10. CDR1 GTSNPN and CDR2 SVGIG were looked up in the germline V gene (reference sequence). The CDR3 starts with the cysteine, ends with the phenylalanine, and has 13 residues. The only DNA kept is the CDR3, 39 bases in frame from the first base. Sequenced material: CD4+ T cells sorted from blood, taken at week 0. This clonotype was sampled from a human donor with alopecia areata. The rearranged segments are TRBV30 and TRBJ2-5, with 9 bases in between that match TRBD2. The DNA sequence is given as TGTGCCGGCGCGCGGGGGGGCAGGAAGACCCAGTACTTC. Its protein product is CAGARGGRKTQYF.